This T cell receptor beta chain was profiled in a study of blood T cell repertoires in COVID-19. The table came from immunoSEQ multiplex PCR; TCRdb's copy has only in-frame clones and leaves some out. The table has 150,000 to 200,000 clones, approximately 92% seen once. Germline-derived CDR1 and CDR2 are SNHLY and FYNNEI. The CDR3 runs 15 residues. Trimming cost V 5 bases and J 9 bases; bases outside gene matches: 10. Source material: peripheral blood. The sequence was obtained from a man in his fifties with acute or convalescent COVID-19. The V and J genes are TRBV2 and TRBJ1-6; 7 bases are a match to TRBD1. CDR3 region: CASSQDRWEVSPLHF. CDR3 sequence (DNA): TGTGCCAGCAGTCAGGACAGGTGGGAAGTTTCACCCCTCCACTTT.